This is a list of T cell receptor beta chains from one sample in a study of T cell repertoires in aging, cancer and after chemotherapy. TCRdb called the multiplex PCR reads again in MiXCR, with one record for every CDR3 protein. The sample lists about 12,000 distinct CDR3 sequences; approximately 30% were seen once. Sequencing was done on a sample of blood. The receptors come from a human donor in good health. The donor label of this sample is uncertain. CDR3s include the opening cysteine and the closing phenylalanine or tryptophan. Each record gives: CDR3 protein, CDR3 DNA, clone size, V gene, J gene, D gene. D genes are given only for firm matches. Expanded clones are given a class, and other clones once, few, many or no size at all.

CDR3: CATSAGDTQYF; DNA: TGTGCCACCAGTGCAGGAGATACGCAGTATTTT; size: few; V: TRBV24-1; J: TRBJ2-3; D: NA
CDR3: CASIPGQGEGTGELFF; DNA: TGTGCCAGTATCCCCGGACAGGGGGAAGGCACCGGGGAGCTGTTTTTT; size: medium-sized; V: TRBV19; J: TRBJ2-2; D: TRBD1
CDR3: CAISESSVGATETQYF; DNA: TGTGCCATCAGTGAGTCGTCCGTCGGAGCCACAGAGACCCAGTACTTC; size: few; V: TRBV10-3; J: TRBJ2-5; D: NA
CDR3: CASGTGRNSNQPQHF; DNA: TGTGCCAGCGGGACAGGGCGCAATAGCAATCAGCCCCAGCATTTT; size: NA; V: TRBV27; J: TRBJ1-5; D: TRBD1
CDR3: CASSWGQGRTEAFF; DNA: TGTGCCAGCAGCTGGGGACAGGGACGGACTGAAGCTTTCTTT; size: NA; V: TRBV6-1; J: TRBJ1-1; D: TRBD1
CDR3: CSVEEGLAQYF; DNA: TGCAGCGTTGAAGAAGGATTAGCGCAGTATTTT; size: medium-sized; V: TRBV29-1; J: TRBJ2-3; D: NA
CDR3: CASSYRTSGGPSYEQYF; DNA: TGTGCCAGCAGTTACAGGACTAGCGGGGGGCCCTCCTACGAGCAGTACTTC; size: few; V: TRBV6-5; J: TRBJ2-7; D: TRBD2
CDR3: CASSITGGGNIQYF; DNA: TGTGCCAGTAGTATAACCGGGGGGGGAAACATTCAGTACTTC; size: NA; V: TRBV19; J: TRBJ2-4; D: TRBD2
CDR3: CASSLENAWGYTF; DNA: TGTGCCAGCAGCTTAGAAAATGCGTGGGGCTACACCTTC; size: NA; V: TRBV7-9; J: TRBJ1-2; D: NA
CDR3: CASSLFRTGNTEAFF; DNA: TGTGCCAGCAGTTTATTTCGGACGGGGAACACTGAAGCTTTCTTT; size: NA; V: TRBV12-3/TRBV12-4; J: TRBJ1-1; D: NA
CDR3: CASSLNSQETQYF; DNA: TGTGCCAGCAGTTTAAACAGTCAAGAGACCCAGTACTTC; size: few; V: TRBV27; J: TRBJ2-5; D: NA
CDR3: CAWSVSGGSYNEQFF; DNA: TGTGCCTGGAGTGTTTCCGGGGGGTCCTACAATGAGCAGTTCTTC; size: few; V: TRBV30; J: TRBJ2-1; D: TRBD2
CDR3: CSARVPGGAGELFF; DNA: TGCAGTGCTAGAGTCCCGGGGGGGGCTGGGGAGCTGTTTTTT; size: NA; V: TRBV20-1; J: TRBJ2-2; D: TRBD2
CDR3: CAISDRGLASEAFF; DNA: TGTGCCATCAGTGACAGGGGGCTAGCTTCTGAAGCTTTCTTT; size: NA; V: TRBV10-3; J: TRBJ1-1; D: TRBD1
CDR3: CASSPAALAATDTQYF; DNA: TGTGCCAGCAGCCCAGCCGCACTAGCGGCAACAGATACGCAGTATTTT; size: NA; V: TRBV5-4; J: TRBJ2-3; D: TRBD2
CDR3: CASSLWTGGGGNTIYF; DNA: TGTGCCAGCAGCTTGTGGACAGGGGGCGGTGGAAACACCATATATTTT; size: few; V: TRBV5-4; J: TRBJ1-3; D: TRBD1
CDR3: CASSYWKDTEAFF; DNA: TGTGCCAGCAGTTACTGGAAGGACACTGAAGCTTTCTTT; size: NA; V: TRBV6-6; J: TRBJ1-1; D: NA
CDR3: CASSFGQGGNYGYTF; DNA: TGTGCCAGCAGTTTCGGGCAGGGGGGCAACTATGGCTACACCTTC; size: NA; V: TRBV12-3/TRBV12-4; J: TRBJ1-2; D: TRBD1
CDR3: CATSRDSAGTVADTQYF; DNA: TGTGCCACCAGCAGAGATTCGGCTGGGACAGTCGCAGATACGCAGTATTTT; size: few; V: TRBV15; J: TRBJ2-3; D: TRBD1
CDR3: CASSSQILAGVQETQYF; DNA: TGTGCCAGCAGTTCCCAAATACTAGCGGGAGTCCAAGAGACCCAGTACTTC; size: NA; V: TRBV6-5; J: TRBJ2-5; D: TRBD2
CDR3: CASSIKQARSNQPQHF; DNA: TGTGCCAGTAGTATAAAACAGGCGAGAAGCAATCAGCCCCAGCATTTT; size: NA; V: TRBV19; J: TRBJ1-5; D: NA
CDR3: CSARDGPRGEQYF; DNA: TGCAGTGCTAGAGATGGGCCCAGAGGCGAGCAGTACTTC; size: NA; V: TRBV20-1; J: TRBJ2-7; D: NA
CDR3: CSARDGARAEQFF; DNA: TGCAGTGCTAGAGATGGGGCTCGGGCTGAGCAGTTCTTC; size: NA; V: TRBV20-1; J: TRBJ2-1; D: NA
CDR3: CASSVSWGQYEQYF; DNA: TGTGCCAGCAGTGTTAGTTGGGGGCAATACGAGCAGTACTTC; size: medium-sized; V: TRBV6-1; J: TRBJ2-7; D: NA
CDR3: CASSPTGQGFQPQHF; DNA: TGTGCCAGTAGTCCCACGGGACAGGGTTTTCAGCCCCAGCATTTT; size: NA; V: TRBV19; J: TRBJ1-5; D: TRBD1
CDR3: CATSRDPGQQETQYF; DNA: TGTGCCACCAGCAGAGATCCCGGGCAGCAAGAGACCCAGTACTTC; size: medium-sized; V: TRBV15; J: TRBJ2-5; D: NA
CDR3: CASRRDRENQPQHF; DNA: TGTGCCAGCCGCCGGGACAGGGAGAATCAGCCCCAGCATTTT; size: NA; V: TRBV27; J: TRBJ1-5; D: TRBD1
CDR3: CASAADRVGLDEQFF; DNA: TGTGCCAGCGCCGCGGACAGAGTCGGGCTCGATGAGCAGTTCTTC; size: NA; V: TRBV6-4; J: TRBJ2-1; D: NA
CDR3: CASSYRVSGANVLTF; DNA: TGTGCCAGCAGTTACAGGGTGTCTGGGGCCAACGTCCTGACTTTC; size: NA; V: TRBV6-2/TRBV6-3; J: TRBJ2-6; D: NA
CDR3: CASGAWTSYEQYF; DNA: TGTGCCAGCGGGGCCTGGACAAGCTACGAGCAGTACTTC; size: NA; V: TRBV5-6; J: TRBJ2-7; D: NA
CDR3: CASVGSPSTRPYF; DNA: TGTGCCAGCGTTGGCAGCCCCAGCACACGCCCGTATTTT; size: medium-sized; V: TRBV6-5; J: TRBJ2-3; D: NA
CDR3: CASSFREAPGETQYF; DNA: TGTGCCAGCAGTTTTCGGGAAGCCCCAGGAGAGACCCAGTACTTC; size: few; V: TRBV12-3/TRBV12-4; J: TRBJ2-5; D: NA
CDR3: CATSRGTGYNQPQHF; DNA: TGTGCCACCAGCAGAGGCACGGGGTACAATCAGCCCCAGCATTTT; size: medium-sized; V: TRBV15; J: TRBJ1-5; D: NA
CDR3: CASSRPSGGAGETQYF; DNA: TGTGCCAGCAGCCGCCCTAGCGGGGGGGCGGGGGAGACCCAGTACTTC; size: NA; V: TRBV12-3/TRBV12-4; J: TRBJ2-5; D: TRBD2
CDR3: CASSPNGPSGNTIYF; DNA: TGTGCCAGCTCACCGAACGGGCCGTCGGGAAACACCATATATTTT; size: NA; V: TRBV18; J: TRBJ1-3; D: NA
CDR3: CASSLSSQRLPGEQYF; DNA: TGTGCCAGCAGCCTAAGCTCCCAGCGGCTCCCGGGCGAGCAGTACTTC; size: NA; V: TRBV6-5; J: TRBJ2-7; D: NA
CDR3: CASSIGGSANSPLHF; DNA: TGTGCCAGTAGTATAGGAGGGTCGGCTAATTCACCCCTCCACTTT; size: medium-sized; V: TRBV19; J: TRBJ1-6; D: NA
CDR3: CASSISAWRTNTEAFF; DNA: TGTGCCAGTAGTATATCCGCCTGGCGGACGAACACTGAAGCTTTCTTT; size: few; V: TRBV19; J: TRBJ1-1; D: NA
CDR3: CASSLADRATDTQYF; DNA: TGTGCCAGCAGCTTGGCAGACAGGGCCACAGATACGCAGTATTTT; size: few; V: TRBV5-6; J: TRBJ2-3; D: TRBD1